Below are 29 T cell receptor beta chains sequenced from a single sample in a study of T cells in Graves' hyperthyroidism and ophthalmopathy. From RNA transcripts, TCR beta CDR3 regions were amplified. The primer set for the first-round RT-PCR of the TCR CDR3 was HTBI. TCRdb recomputed calls from the multiplex PCR reads with MiXCR, one row per CDR3 protein. Altogether 500,000 to 600,000 distinct CDR3 sequences are present, over 35% being singletons, with the ten largest covering approximately 44%. Input material: peripheral blood or thyroid tissue (not recorded which). The origin of the receptors is an adult woman with Graves' disease, either hyperthyroidism or ophthalmopathy (not recorded which).

The chain is built from TRBV7-9 and TRBJ2-5, with 11 bases identical to TRBD1. V shed 6 bases, J shed 0 bases, and the junction held 6 bases outside the gene matches. CDR1 and CDR2 from the germline V gene are SEHNR and FQNEAQ (reference sequence). The CDR3 consists of 16 residues. CDR3 region: CASRRTGGRYQETQYF. The CDR3 region has the DNA TGTGCCAGCAGGCGGACAGGGGGCCGGTACCAAGAGACCCAGTACTTC.

This clonotype was found a few times. The chain uses TRBV27 and TRBJ2-5; TRBD1 might be the D (5 bases). The CDR3 extends over 14 amino acids. Germline CDR1 is MNHEY and CDR2 is SMNVEV (reference sequence). The ends were cut back, 2 bases at V and 4 bases at J, with 11 bases in the middle. The CDR3 sequence is CASSLRQGRETQYF. Written as DNA, the CDR3 is TGTGCCAGCAGTTTACGGCAGGGCAGAGAGACCCAGTACTTC.

The sample holds many counts of this clonotype. The chain has TRBV7-9 and TRBJ2-7, with D perhaps matching TRBD2 (5 bases). Trimming took 3 bases from V and 6 from J, leaving 9 bases between them. Germline CDR1 is SEHNR and CDR2 is FQNEAQ (reference sequence). CDR3 length: 12 residues. The CDR3 DNA reads TGTGCCAGCAGCTTTATCGCGGGCGAGCAGTACTTC. It translates to CASSFIAGEQYF.

The V call is TRBV15, the J call TRBJ1-2, with D maybe TRBD1 (6 bases). This CDR3 contains 16 residues. CDR1 and CDR2 from the germline V gene are LNHNV and YYDKDF (reference sequence). The ends were cut back, 1 base at V and 8 bases at J, with 20 bases in the middle. CDR3 DNA: TGTGCCACCAGCAGAGTATTGGGGGCCCCCGGGGACGGCTACACCTTC. Translated: CATSRVLGAPGDGYTF. Full variable domain (rest looked up from reference TRBV15 and TRBJ1-2): DAMVIQNPRYQVTQFGKPVTLSCSQTLNHNVMYWYQQKSSQAPKLLFHYYDKDFNNEADTPDNFQSRRPNTSFCFLDIRSPGLGDTAMYLCATSRVLGAPGDGYTFGSGTRLTVV.

On this clonotype: A much larger clone differs by one base, so this may be a read error. V gene TRBV10-3 combines with J gene TRBJ1-5; D unclear. Per germline, CDR1 ENHRY and CDR2 SYGVKD. The CDR3 runs to 13 residues. In DNA, the CDR3 is TGTGCCATCAGTGAGTCACGGAATCGGCCCCAGCATTTT. Protein sequence: CAISESRNRPQHF.

The chain links TRBV20-1 to TRBJ1-5; 9 bases line up with TRBD1. Losses at the gene ends were 0 bases for V and 6 bases for J; bases not matched to a gene: 9. Germline V lookup: CDR1 DFQATT, CDR2 SNEGSKA (reference sequence). This CDR3 comprises 16 residues. In DNA, the CDR3 is TGCAGTGCTAGAGACGTCCCGGGACAGGGATTTCAGCCCCAGCATTTT. Translation: CSARDVPGQGFQPQHF.

The rearrangement joins TRBV29-1 to TRBJ1-1; D may be TRBD1 (5 bases). Germline CDR1 and CDR2: SQVTM and ANQGSEA. V lost 5 bases and J 0 bases, leaving 10 bases between the germline ends. The CDR3 covers 13 residues. Here the CDR3 reads CSVRDGLNTEAFF. CDR3 nucleotides: TGCAGCGTTCGGGACGGTTTGAACACTGAAGCTTTCTTT.

The chain recombines TRBV10-3 with TRBJ1-5; tentative D call: TRBD1 (6 bases). From germline, CDR1 is ENHRY and CDR2 SYGVKD. Trimming pared 3 bases from V and 5 bases from J, leaving 29 bases between. This CDR3 region has 20 residues. The CDR3 is CAISDRGAFGGGPPDQPQHF. CDR3 nucleotides: TGTGCCATCAGTGATAGGGGAGCATTCGGCGGGGGGCCTCCAGATCAGCCCCAGCATTTT.

The rearrangement links TRBV7-9 to TRBJ2-7, with 8 nucleotides matching TRBD1. With the DNA end fitting TRBJ2-1 better, the J assignment may be wrong. CDR3 length equals 13 residues. The germline V gene has CDR1 SEHNR and CDR2 FQNEAQ (reference sequence). The CDR3 region is CASSHRDRNEQFF. The CDR3, as DNA: TGTGCCAGCAGCCACCGGGACAGGAATGAGCAGTTCTTC.

The chain recombines TRBV7-2 with TRBJ2-2; TRBD2 might be the D (6 bases). The germline V gene has CDR1 SGHTA and CDR2 FQGNSA. The CDR3 is 15 amino acids. V dropped 5 bases and J dropped 4 bases, with 14 bases sitting between them. CDR3 residues: CASSPRRATTGELFF. The CDR3 region has the DNA TGTGCCAGCAGCCCAAGGAGGGCCACCACCGGGGAGCTGTTTTTT.

This chain links TRBV5-1 with TRBJ1-1; perhaps TRBD1 as D (5 bases). Germline loops: CDR1 SGHRS, CDR2 YFSETQ. This CDR3 is built from 15 residues. Trimming shortened V by 2 bases and J by 4 bases, and 15 bases separated the two germline ends. CDR3 in amino acids: CASSLPGRGSTEAFF. CDR3 DNA: TGCGCCAGCAGCTTACCGGGACGGGGGAGCACTGAAGCTTTCTTT.

The chain links TRBV29-1 to TRBJ1-1, with D possibly matching TRBD1 (5 bases). The CDR3 has 15 amino acids. Germline CDR1 and CDR2: SQVTM and ANQGSEA. Trimming cost V 6 bases and J 0 bases, with 17 bases left between them. The CDR3 here is CSVSPYGGMNTEAFF. The CDR3 nucleotides read TGCAGCGTCTCACCGTACGGGGGAATGAACACTGAAGCTTTCTTT.

The chain employs TRBV29-1 and TRBJ2-7; maybe TRBD2 (6 bases). The V gene lost 3 bases and the J gene lost 3 bases, with 9 bases spanning the gap. The CDR3 runs 12 residues. Germline V gene sequence: CDR1 SQVTM, CDR2 ANQGSEA. In nucleotides, the CDR3 is TGCAGCGTTGAGCAGGGACTCTACGAGCAGTACTTC. Its protein product is CSVEQGLYEQYF.

Points on this clonotype: A much larger clone lies a single base off, so this may be a read error. The V and J genes are TRBV29-1 and TRBJ2-3; either TRBD1 or TRBD2 may supply D (6 bases each). With 7 bases removed from V and 4 bases from J, the gap between germline ends came to 18 bases. The CDR3 has 14 amino acids. Germline values: CDR1 SQVTM, CDR2 ANQGSEA. The CDR3 region has the DNA TGCAGCGGACAGACAGGTCCTAGCGCAGATACGCAGTATTTT. This codes for CSGQTGPSADTQYF.

The rearrangement links TRBV20-1 to TRBJ1-6, with unresolved D. Germline CDR1 and CDR2: DFQATT and SNEGSKA (reference sequence). V lost 0 bases and J lost 6, with 9 bases in between. CDR3 length equals 14 residues. CDR3 sequence reads: CSARDGYGNSPLHF. CDR3 in DNA: TGCAGTGCTAGAGATGGGTACGGTAATTCACCCCTCCACTTT.

This clonotype was found many times. The chain carries TRBV9 and TRBJ2-5; D possibly corresponds to TRBD1 (5 bases). The length of the CDR3 is 15 residues. Trimming removed 6 bases from V and 5 bases from J, with 20 bases in between. Germline V lookup: CDR1 SGDLS, CDR2 YYNGEE. The CDR3 region is CASTTHQGFGETQYF. The CDR3 nucleotides read TGTGCCAGCACCACACACCAGGGATTTGGGGAGACCCAGTACTTC.

The chain employs TRBV20-1 and TRBJ1-5; 7 positions agree with TRBD1. Trimming removed 2 bases from V and 5 bases from J; junction bases left unmatched: 9. The CDR3 is 15 residues long. CDR1 and CDR2 (germline): DFQATT, SNEGSKA (reference sequence). This CDR3 reads CSARQGGSGDQPQHF. CDR3 sequence (DNA): TGCAGTGCTAGACAGGGGGGCTCCGGGGATCAGCCCCAGCATTTT.

This clonotype has a handful of counts. The CDR3 loop reads CASSQDLTSGRGYEQYF. In DNA form, the CDR3 reads TGTGCCAGCAGCCAAGATCTAACTAGCGGGAGAGGCTACGAGCAGTACTTC. The rearrangement uses TRBV7-9 and TRBJ2-7; 11 bases map to TRBD2. Germline lookup yields CDR1 SEHNR and CDR2 FQNEAQ (reference sequence). The CDR3 has 17 residues. V was pared by 5 bases and J by 3 bases, with 12 bases of the junction left unmatched. Together with reference TRBV7-9 and TRBJ2-7, the CDR3 gives the full variable domain: DTGVSQNPRHKITKRGQNVTFRCDPISEHNRLYWYRQTLGQGPEFLTYFQNEAQLEKSRLLSDRFSAERPKGSFSTLEIQRTEQGDSAMYLCASSQDLTSGRGYEQYFGPGTRLTVT.

The chain has TRBV28 and TRBJ2-2; TRBD2 might be the D (6 bases). CDR3 size: 15 residues. CDR1 is MDHEN and CDR2 is SYDVKM in the germline V gene. Trimming took 7 bases from V and 0 from J, leaving 12 bases between them. Here the CDR3 DNA reads TGTGCCAGCAATCTTAGGAGGGCGAACACCGGGGAGCTGTTTTTT. Translated: CASNLRRANTGELFF.

The chain uses TRBV10-3 and TRBJ2-7; a weak D match, TRBD2 (7 bases). Germline CDR1 ENHRY, CDR2 SYGVKD. The CDR3 covers 17 residues. Trimming shortened V by 4 bases and J by 2 bases, and 21 bases separated the two germline ends. CDR3 in amino acids: CAISGGQVAGPTYEQYF. Here the CDR3 DNA reads TGTGCCATCAGTGGGGGGCAGGTAGCGGGTCCTACCTACGAGCAGTACTTC.

The CDR3 loop is CASSSGLAGVAEQFF. The CDR3 bases are TGTGCCAGCAGCTCGGGACTAGCGGGAGTCGCTGAGCAGTTCTTC. This rearrangement joins TRBV7-3 to TRBJ2-1, with 14 nucleotides matching TRBD2. V was pared by 4 bases and J by 9 bases, with 5 bases of the junction left unmatched. Germline V gene lookup returns CDR1 SGHTA and CDR2 FQGTGA. This CDR3 spans 15 amino acids.

The chain is built from TRBV29-1 and TRBJ1-5; 9 bases line up with TRBD1. Germline V gene sequence: CDR1 SQVTM, CDR2 ANQGSEA. CDR3 length: 14 residues. V dropped 4 bases and J dropped 2; count of bases not matched to a gene: 3. This chain's CDR3 is CSVGTGEGNQPQHF. The CDR3 DNA reads as TGCAGCGTTGGGACAGGGGAGGGCAATCAGCCCCAGCATTTT.

The J gene is TRBJ2-2, the V gene TRBV19, with 8 bases identical to TRBD2. Germline values: CDR1 LNHDA, CDR2 SQIVND (reference sequence). This CDR3 is 14 amino acids long. V shed 10 bases and J 5 bases; nucleotides not matched to a gene: 9. This chain's CDR3 is CATSSRGGTGELFF. The CDR3 DNA follows: TGTGCCACCAGCTCCCGGGGGGGAACCGGGGAGCTGTTTTTT. Looking up the rest from reference TRBV19 and TRBJ2-2 gives the full variable domain: DGGITQSPKYLFRKEGQNVTLSCEQNLNHDAMYWYRQDPGQGLRLIYYSQIVNDFQKGDIAEGYSVSREKKESFPLTVTSAQKNPTAFYLCATSSRGGTGELFFGEGSRLTVL.

A few counts support this clonotype. This chain uses TRBV6-1 with TRBJ1-2; D not resolved. Trimming stripped 7 bases from V and 8 bases from J, with 17 bases between. The CDR3 consists of 13 residues. Per the germline V gene, CDR1 is MNHNS and CDR2 is SASEGT. CDR3 nucleotide sequence: TGTGCCAGCAACTCCGGGCTCCGAATAGGCTACACCTTC. Translating it yields CASNSGLRIGYTF.

This clonotype was picked up a small number of times. The chain uses TRBV11-3 and TRBJ2-7; the D is unclear. The CDR3 has 17 amino acids. V was trimmed by 9 bases and J by 5 bases, leaving 29 bases between them. Germline CDR1 reads SGHNT; CDR2 reads YENEEA. This CDR3 is CASTPGFWSPSLNEQYF. The CDR3 bases are TGTGCCAGTACACCGGGTTTTTGGAGCCCCTCGCTTAACGAGCAGTACTTC.

The V and J genes are TRBV7-2 and TRBJ2-7; D not resolved. The CDR3 spans 14 residues. Deletions cut 0 bases from V and 3 bases from J, with 9 bases between. Germline CDR1 and CDR2: SGHTA and FQGNSA. The CDR3 loop is CASSLARARYEQYF. Written as DNA, the CDR3 is TGTGCCAGCAGCTTAGCACGTGCTCGCTACGAGCAGTACTTC.

This clonotype was counted at least ten times. This chain connects TRBV7-8 to TRBJ1-6; no clear D gene. The germline V gene has CDR1 SGHVS and CDR2 FQNEAQ. This CDR3 is built from 15 residues. Trimming removed 2 bases from V and 10 bases from J, with 15 bases in between. The CDR3 DNA reads as TGTGCCAGCAGCTTAAGGTCGTCAGTAGCCTCACCCCTCCACTTT. Translating gives CASSLRSSVASPLHF.

The chain employs TRBV10-3 and TRBJ2-7; D not certain. V lost 4 bases and J lost 5, with 12 bases in between. Germline-derived CDR1 and CDR2 are ENHRY and SYGVKD. The CDR3 covers 13 residues. In DNA form, the CDR3 reads TGTGCCATCAGTGTGGTTCCCTCGGACGAGCAGTACTTC. Protein product: CAISVVPSDEQYF.

J is TRBJ2-5 and V is TRBV20-1, with 9 bases identical to TRBD1. With 5 bases clipped from V and 7 bases from J, the junction kept 5 bases outside the gene matches. From germline, CDR1 is DFQATT and CDR2 SNEGSKA (reference sequence). CDR3 size: 12 residues. CDR3 bases: TGCAGTGCTCCAGGACAGGGGAGGACCCAGTACTTC. This encodes CSAPGQGRTQYF.